This entry lists 24 T cell receptor beta chains sequenced from one sample in a study of blood T cell repertoires in COVID-19. The table came from immunoSEQ multiplex PCR; TCRdb's copy has only in-frame clones and leaves some out. The table records roughly 200,000 clones, roughly 85% of them present only once. The material sequenced was PBMCs or T cells enriched from blood (not recorded which). The receptors come from a man in his forties or fifties who had recovered from COVID-19.

This clone was seen just once. The chain links TRBV27 to TRBJ1-6, with D perhaps matching TRBD1 (5 bases). Trimming left V 0 bases short and J 7 bases short, with 13 bases between. Germline values: CDR1 MNHEY, CDR2 SMNVEV (reference sequence). CDR3 length equals 16 residues. CDR3 in DNA: TGTGCCAGCAGTTTATCCTATGGGGGAGGCAATTCACCCCTCCACTTT. Translated: CASSLSYGGGNSPLHF.

In this sample, this clone turned up a few times. The chain employs TRBV7-9 and TRBJ2-7; 7 bases line up with TRBD1. The CDR3 totals 11 residues. Germline loops: CDR1 SEHNR, CDR2 FQNEAQ (reference sequence). The V segment lost 5 bases and the J segment 6 bases; nucleotides outside the gene matches: 1. DNA of the CDR3: TGTGCCAGCAGCCCAGGGGGCGAGCAGTACTTC. Translated: CASSPGGEQYF.

This chain uses TRBV5-1 with TRBJ2-1; 9 nucleotides align to TRBD1. The V gene end was trimmed by 3 bases and the J gene end by 4 bases; junction bases not matched to a gene: 5. The CDR3 has 15 residues. Germline CDR1 reads SGHRS; CDR2 reads YFSETQ. The CDR3 loop is CASSSTGGAYNEQFF. The CDR3 nucleotides read TGCGCCAGCAGCTCGACAGGGGGAGCATACAATGAGCAGTTCTTC.

The rearrangement links TRBV19 to TRBJ1-1; perhaps TRBD1 as D (5 bases). The CDR3 is 14 amino acids. Germline V CDR1 and CDR2: LNHDA, SQIVND (reference sequence). The V end was cut by 1 base, the J end by 1 base, with 7 bases between. CDR3: CASSIGGQNTEAFF. The CDR3 DNA reads TGTGCCAGTAGTATAGGTGGACAGAACACTGAAGCTTTCTTT.

V and J are TRBV10-3 and TRBJ1-5; 9 bases align to TRBD1. In germline, CDR1 is ENHRY, CDR2 SYGVKD. The CDR3 length is 13 residues. Trimming at V came to 6 bases and at J to 7 bases, leaving 4 bases not matched to a gene. The DNA for the CDR3 is TGTGCCATCAGACAGGGGGCAGGGCAGCCCCAGCATTTT. Its protein product is CAIRQGAGQPQHF.

This rearrangement joins TRBV19 to TRBJ2-2; TRBD1 aligns across 8 bases. V dropped 4 bases and J dropped 1; count of bases not matched to a gene: 2. Germline lookup yields CDR1 LNHDA and CDR2 SQIVND (reference sequence). This CDR3 spans 15 amino acids. CDR3 loop: CASSRGTGNTGELFF. DNA for the CDR3: TGTGCCAGTAGTAGGGGGACAGGGAACACCGGGGAGCTGTTTTTT.

This sequence joins TRBV12-3 or TRBV12-4 and TRBJ1-1; unclear D gene. The CDR3 is 13 residues long. V lost 4 bases and J lost 2, with 8 bases in between. The CDR3 is CASSYGLNTEAFF. The CDR3 DNA reads as TGTGCCAGCAGTTACGGGTTAAACACTGAAGCTTTCTTT.

This chain links TRBV13 with TRBJ2-3, with 12 positions matching TRBD2. Germline CDR1 reads PRHDT; CDR2 reads FYEKMQ (reference sequence). This CDR3 has 16 amino acids. V lost 4 bases to trimming and J lost 4 bases; unmatched junction nucleotides: 6. The CDR3 loop reads CASSSTSGSGADTQYF. CDR3 DNA: TGTGCCAGCAGCTCGACTAGCGGGAGTGGGGCAGATACGCAGTATTTT.

The chain recombines TRBV19 with TRBJ1-5; D uncertain. The CDR3 covers 14 residues. V lost 3 bases to trimming and J lost 1 base, with 7 bases between them. CDR1 is LNHDA and CDR2 is SQIVND in the germline V gene (reference sequence). This chain's CDR3 is CASSIEGSNQPQHF. CDR3 nucleotide sequence: TGTGCCAGTAGTATTGAGGGCAGCAATCAGCCCCAGCATTTT.

The chain carries TRBV10-3 and TRBJ2-7, with 7 nucleotides matching TRBD2. The ends lost 8 bases at V and 4 bases at J; junction bases unmatched: 8. Germline lookup yields CDR1 ENHRY and CDR2 SYGVKD. There are 13 residues in the CDR3. CDR3 amino acids: CAIRPAGAYEQYF. The CDR3 region has the DNA TGTGCCATCCGCCCCGCGGGAGCGTACGAGCAGTACTTC.

The V call is TRBV25-1, the J call TRBJ1-2; 7 nucleotides agree with TRBD1. Per germline, CDR1 MGHDK and CDR2 SYGVNS. V dropped 1 base and J dropped 2; count of bases not matched to a gene: 4. CDR3 size: 15 residues. The CDR3 sequence is CASSELGGGNYGYTF. CDR3 sequence (DNA): TGTGCCAGCAGTGAATTAGGAGGGGGCAACTATGGCTACACCTTC.

The CDR3 protein is CAWSLDSNQPQHF. CDR3 in DNA: TGTGCCTGGAGCCTGGACAGTAATCAGCCCCAGCATTTT. V gene TRBV30 combines with J gene TRBJ1-5; D is perhaps TRBD1 (6 bases). Per the germline V gene, CDR1 is GTSNPN and CDR2 is SVGIG (reference sequence). V was pared by 3 bases and J by 4 bases, with 10 bases between. The CDR3 covers 13 residues. The whole variable domain, filled in from reference TRBV30 and TRBJ1-5, reads SQTIHQWPATLVQPVGSPLSLECTVEGTSNPNLYWYRQAAGRGLQLLFYSVGIGQISSEVPQNLSASRPQDRQFILSSKKLLLSDSGFYLCAWSLDSNQPQHFGDGTRLSIL.

The chain links TRBV5-6 to TRBJ2-6; D is unresolved. The CDR3 runs 16 residues. Trimming pared 2 bases from V and 0 bases from J, leaving 9 bases between. Germline CDR1 is SGHDT and CDR2 is YYEEEE. CDR3 protein: CASSLRHISGANVLTF. The CDR3 bases are TGTGCCAGCAGCTTAAGACACATCTCTGGGGCCAACGTCCTGACTTTC.

The chain has TRBV28 and TRBJ2-7, with unresolved D. The CDR3 loop spans 13 amino acids. From germline, CDR1 is MDHEN and CDR2 SYDVKM. V lost 8 bases, J lost 4 bases, and 15 bases lay in between. The CDR3 reads CASRIAREYEQYF. CDR3 in DNA: TGTGCCAGCCGTATCGCCCGAGAATACGAGCAGTACTTC. Based on the CDR3 plus reference TRBV28 and TRBJ2-7, the full variable domain is DVKVTQSSRYLVKRTGEKVFLECVQDMDHENMFWYRQDPGLGLRLIYFSYDVKMKEKGDIPEGYSVSREKKERFSLILESASTNQTSMYLCASRIAREYEQYFGPGTRLTVT.

The J gene is TRBJ1-6, the V gene TRBV4-2; no definite D call. Deletions cut 1 base from V and 3 bases from J, with 10 bases between. CDR3 size: 16 residues. CDR1 is LGHNA and CDR2 is YNFKEQ in the germline V gene. The CDR3 DNA is TGTGCCAGCAGCCAAGCTTTGATCAGCTATAATTCACCCCTCCACTTT. Protein: CASSQALISYNSPLHF.

The CDR3 DNA follows: TGTGCCAGCAGCGTTTCGACTAGCGGGAGGCACGGGTCCGCCGGGGAGCTGTTTTTT. Translated, it gives CASSVSTSGRHGSAGELFF. The rearrangement links TRBV9 to TRBJ2-2; 13 nucleotides agree with TRBD2. This CDR3 contains 19 residues. With 2 bases clipped from V and 6 bases from J, the junction kept 13 bases outside the gene matches. Germline V gene lookup returns CDR1 SGDLS and CDR2 YYNGEE.

The V and J genes are TRBV7-2 and TRBJ2-7; 8 bases line up with TRBD1. The length of the CDR3 is 13 residues. The J segment lost 6 bases and the V segment lost 5 bases, leaving 6 bases of the junction unmatched. The germline V gene has CDR1 SGHTA and CDR2 FQGNSA. The CDR3 is CASSPDRVGEQYF. CDR3 nucleotides: TGTGCCAGCAGCCCGGACAGGGTCGGCGAGCAGTACTTC.

The chain has TRBV3-1 (or the pseudogene TRBV3-2) and TRBJ2-2; TRBD1 matches 9 bases. The V gene's germline CDR1 is LGHDT and CDR2 YNNKEL (reference sequence). Trimming removed 3 bases from V and 7 bases from J; junction bases left unmatched: 9. The CDR3 is 16 amino acids. The CDR3, as DNA: TGTGCCAGCAGCCAGGCACAGGGGGCGCGGAGCGGGGAGCTGTTTTTT. This gives the protein CASSQAQGARSGELFF.

This chain uses TRBV9 with TRBJ2-7; TRBD1 agrees at 7 bases. Germline CDR1 and CDR2: SGDLS and YYNGEE. CDR3 size: 15 residues. Trimming cost V 0 bases and J 2 bases; bases outside gene matches: 5. CDR3 in DNA: TGTGCCAGCAGCGTAGGGGGACAGTCAACCTACGAGCAGTACTTC. Protein sequence: CASSVGGQSTYEQYF.

Here the CDR3 DNA reads TGTGCCAGCAGTTTGGGGGCTATGGGATCCTACGAGCAGTACTTC. It codes for CASSLGAMGSYEQYF. This chain links TRBV28 with TRBJ2-7; D is perhaps TRBD1 (6 bases). In germline, CDR1 is MDHEN, CDR2 SYDVKM. This CDR3 region has 15 residues. V was trimmed by 3 bases and J by 1 base, leaving 13 bases between them.

This rearrangement joins TRBV3-1 (or the pseudogene TRBV3-2) to TRBJ2-5; TRBD2 aligns across 7 bases. Germline-derived CDR1 and CDR2 are LGHDT and YNNKEL (reference sequence). V lost 1 base, J lost 7 bases, and 0 bases stayed unmatched. CDR3 length equals 12 residues. CDR3 region: CASSQGGGTQYF. The DNA for the CDR3 is TGTGCCAGCAGCCAAGGGGGGGGGACCCAGTACTTC.

The CDR3 sequence is CASSQTGLAGDYNEQFF. CDR3 coding DNA: TGCGCCAGCAGCCAAACCGGACTAGCGGGAGACTACAATGAGCAGTTCTTC. This chain links TRBV4-1 with TRBJ2-1; TRBD2 matches at 13 bases. CDR3 size: 17 residues. Germline V gene lookup returns CDR1 MGHRA and CDR2 YSYEKL. Unmatched junction bases numbered 4, after V lost 2 bases and J lost 3 bases.

The chain is built from TRBV10-2 and TRBJ2-1, with 10 bases that match TRBD1. Per the germline V gene, CDR1 is WSHSY and CDR2 is SAAADI. This CDR3 has 15 residues. Trimming cost V 7 bases and J 7 bases; bases outside gene matches: 10. CDR3 sequence (DNA): TGCGCCAGCACCTTCCCGGGACAGGGGCGGAATGAGCAGTTCTTC. This sequence encodes CASTFPGQGRNEQFF.

By frequency in the sample, this clone is medium-sized. The V gene is TRBV25-1, the J gene TRBJ2-7, with no clear D. V was shortened by 1 base and J by 7 bases, with 8 bases between the two germline ends. CDR1 MGHDK and CDR2 SYGVNS come from the germline V gene. The CDR3 consists of 12 residues. CDR3 DNA sequence: TGTGCCAGCAGTGAATCCAGTCAGGAGCAGTACTTC. Translating it yields CASSESSQEQYF.